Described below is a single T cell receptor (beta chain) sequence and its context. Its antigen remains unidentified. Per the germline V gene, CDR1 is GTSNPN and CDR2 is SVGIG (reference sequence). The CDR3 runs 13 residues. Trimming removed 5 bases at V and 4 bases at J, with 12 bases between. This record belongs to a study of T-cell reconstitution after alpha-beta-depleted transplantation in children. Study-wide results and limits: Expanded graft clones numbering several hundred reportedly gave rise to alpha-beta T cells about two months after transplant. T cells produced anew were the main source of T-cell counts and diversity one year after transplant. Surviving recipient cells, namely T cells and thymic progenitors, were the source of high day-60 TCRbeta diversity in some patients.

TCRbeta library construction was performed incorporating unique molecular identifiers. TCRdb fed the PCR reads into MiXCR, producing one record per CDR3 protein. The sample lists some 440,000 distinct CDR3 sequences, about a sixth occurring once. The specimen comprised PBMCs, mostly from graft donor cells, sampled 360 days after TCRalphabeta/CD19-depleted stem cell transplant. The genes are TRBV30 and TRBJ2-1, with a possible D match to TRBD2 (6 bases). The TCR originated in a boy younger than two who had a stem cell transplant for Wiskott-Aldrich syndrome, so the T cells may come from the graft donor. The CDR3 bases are TGTGCCTGGTCGACTAGAGCTTACAATGAGCAGTTCTTC. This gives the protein CAWSTRAYNEQFF.